Below are 5 T cell receptor beta chains sequenced from a single sample in a study of PD-L1 blockade in urothelial cancer. Clones were read by immunoSEQ multiplex PCR, and TCRdb kept only the in-frame ones, dropping some. Of about 88,000 clones listed, 89% are singletons. Time point noted: pretreatment peripheral blood. The sequences come from PBMCs, collected around atezolizumab (anti-PD-L1) treatment. The receptors shown here come from a woman older than 75 with urothelial cancer.

The V gene is TRBV5-5, the J gene TRBJ1-4, with 7 bases identical to TRBD1. The CDR3 loop spans 14 amino acids. CDR1 SGHKS and CDR2 YYEKEE come from the germline V gene (reference sequence). The V and J ends lost 3 bases and 5 bases, in that order; junction bases with no gene match: 4. The CDR3 DNA sequence: TGTGCCAGCAGCTCCGGGACAGCAAATGAAAAACTGTTTTTT. Translated, it gives CASSSGTANEKLFF.

CDR3 DNA: TGTGCCAGTAGTATTCAGACCCAGGGTACTGAAGCTTTCTTT. Translating gives CASSIQTQGTEAFF. V gene TRBV19 combines with J gene TRBJ1-1; D is possibly TRBD1 (5 bases). The CDR3 spans 14 residues. Trimming removed 3 bases from V and 5 bases from J, with 13 bases in between. The germline CDR1 and CDR2 sequences are LNHDA and SQIVND (reference sequence).

The chain carries TRBV28 and TRBJ2-7; 7 nucleotides match TRBD1. Trimming at V came to 6 bases and at J to 7 bases, leaving 12 bases not matched to a gene. Germline CDR1 and CDR2: MDHEN and SYDVKM. The CDR3 has 14 amino acids. This CDR3 is CASSFDRVRREQYF. The CDR3 DNA sequence: TGTGCCAGCAGCTTCGACAGGGTTAGGAGGGAGCAGTACTTC. Combining the CDR3 with reference TRBV28 and TRBJ2-7 gives the whole variable domain DVKVTQSSRYLVKRTGEKVFLECVQDMDHENMFWYRQDPGLGLRLIYFSYDVKMKEKGDIPEGYSVSREKKERFSLILESASTNQTSMYLCASSFDRVRREQYFGPGTRLTVT.

The count of this clone is one. The rearrangement uses TRBV19 and TRBJ1-4; D perhaps matches TRBD1 (5 bases). Germline V gene lookup returns CDR1 LNHDA and CDR2 SQIVND (reference sequence). The V gene lost 2 bases and the J gene lost 2 bases, with 6 bases spanning the gap. The CDR3 covers 14 residues. For the CDR3, the DNA is TGTGCCAGTAGTATACCAGGGACTAATGAAAAACTGTTTTTT. It specifies CASSIPGTNEKLFF.

This chain joins TRBV6-1 and TRBJ1-5; unclear D gene. This CDR3 is 13 amino acids long. V lost 4 bases to trimming and J lost 4 bases, with 8 bases between them. From germline, CDR1 is MNHNS and CDR2 SASEGT. The CDR3 sequence is CASSVRVNQPQHF. The CDR3 region has the DNA TGTGCCAGCAGTGTACGGGTAAATCAGCCCCAGCATTTT.